The T cell receptor beta chain described here comes from a study of shared clonotypes between healthy human individuals. Looking at the study overall: A couple of women and three men aged 18 to 49 served as donors.

In the naive CD8 group, cells lacked CD45RO and were positively selected for CCR7, so terminally differentiated effector memory CD45RA+ cells were left out. Everyone who donated was a Caucasian adult who lived in Nashville, Tennessee. Study observations and caveats: As a rule, naive subsets had a larger estimated richness than memory subsets.

CDR3 length: 12 residues. The V gene's germline CDR1 is SGHKS and CDR2 YYEKEE (reference sequence). Trimming cost V 0 bases and J 8 bases, with 6 bases left between them. Assay runs were performed at deep level. Data came from immunoSEQ multiplex PCR; TCRdb stores just in-frame clones and leaves some out. The repertoire holds 2 million or so clones, with less than 95% as singletons. A note on this clone: The antigen remains unidentified.

This TCR came from a man younger than 35 in good health. What was sequenced was naive CD8+ T cells sorted from blood. This chain links TRBV5-5 with TRBJ2-4; a possible D gene is TRBD2 (6 bases). CDR3: CASSLGEDIQYF. Here the CDR3 DNA reads TGTGCCAGCAGCTTGGGGGAGGACATTCAGTACTTC.